These 4 T cell receptor beta chains came from one sample sequenced in a study of blood T cell repertoires in COVID-19. Assay used: immunoSEQ multiplex PCR; TCRdb lists only in-frame clones, some missing. The sample lists about 180,000 clones; roughly 80% were seen once. Sequences were obtained from peripheral blood. These receptor sequences come from a human donor in a cohort sampled during active COVID-19.

This clone appeared once. The J gene is TRBJ1-1, the V gene TRBV18; a possible D gene is TRBD1 (5 bases). Trimming pared 2 bases from V and 0 bases from J, leaving 13 bases between. CDR1 is KGHSH, CDR2 LQKENI, per germline. This CDR3 has 16 amino acids. In nucleotides, the CDR3 is TGTGCCAGCTCACCAACCCAGGGCCATGTGAACACTGAAGCTTTCTTT. Residues: CASSPTQGHVNTEAFF.

This clone has just one count. This chain links TRBV7-2 with TRBJ1-2, with D maybe TRBD1 (6 bases). The CDR3 runs 16 residues. Germline values: CDR1 SGHTA, CDR2 FQGNSA. V shed 2 bases and J shed 3 bases, with 16 bases lying between them. The CDR3 loop is CASSLSLLTGYYGYTF. The CDR3, as DNA: TGTGCCAGCAGCTTAAGTCTTCTCACAGGGTACTATGGCTACACCTTC. The variable domain in full, with the rest retrieved from reference TRBV7-2 and TRBJ1-2, is GAGVSQSPSNKVTEKGKDVELRCDPISGHTALYWYRQSLGQGLEFLIYFQGNSAPDKSGLPSDRFSAERTGGSVSTLTIQRTQQEDSAVYLCASSLSLLTGYYGYTFGSGTRLTVV.

The chain is built from TRBV19 and TRBJ2-1; no firm D call. Germline CDR1 is LNHDA and CDR2 is SQIVND (reference sequence). The CDR3 is made up of 14 amino acids. The V end lost 0 bases, the J end lost 4 bases, and 7 bases lay between the germline ends. CDR3 sequence: CASSIDARYNEQFF. The DNA of the CDR3 is TGTGCCAGTAGTATAGACGCCAGGTACAATGAGCAGTTCTTC.

V is TRBV5-1 and J is TRBJ2-3; the D gene is possibly TRBD2 (7 bases). The CDR3 is 15 amino acids. V was cut by 0 bases and J by 1 base, with 9 bases left in between. Per germline, CDR1 SGHRS and CDR2 YFSETQ. In nucleotides, the CDR3 is TGCGCCAGCAGCTTGGAGGGGGGGGGCACAGATACGCAGTATTTT. Residues: CASSLEGGGTDTQYF.